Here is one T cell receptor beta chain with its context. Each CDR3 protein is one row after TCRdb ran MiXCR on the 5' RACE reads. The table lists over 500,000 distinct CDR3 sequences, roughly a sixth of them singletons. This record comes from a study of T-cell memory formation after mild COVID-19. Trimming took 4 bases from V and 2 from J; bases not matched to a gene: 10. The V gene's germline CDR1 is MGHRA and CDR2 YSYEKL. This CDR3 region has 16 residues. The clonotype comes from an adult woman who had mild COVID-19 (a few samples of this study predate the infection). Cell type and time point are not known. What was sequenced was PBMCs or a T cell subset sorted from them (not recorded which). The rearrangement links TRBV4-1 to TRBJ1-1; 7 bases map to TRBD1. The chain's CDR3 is CASSLIPGQKNTEAFF. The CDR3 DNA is TGCGCCAGCAGCCTCATACCGGGACAGAAAAACACTGAAGCTTTCTTT.